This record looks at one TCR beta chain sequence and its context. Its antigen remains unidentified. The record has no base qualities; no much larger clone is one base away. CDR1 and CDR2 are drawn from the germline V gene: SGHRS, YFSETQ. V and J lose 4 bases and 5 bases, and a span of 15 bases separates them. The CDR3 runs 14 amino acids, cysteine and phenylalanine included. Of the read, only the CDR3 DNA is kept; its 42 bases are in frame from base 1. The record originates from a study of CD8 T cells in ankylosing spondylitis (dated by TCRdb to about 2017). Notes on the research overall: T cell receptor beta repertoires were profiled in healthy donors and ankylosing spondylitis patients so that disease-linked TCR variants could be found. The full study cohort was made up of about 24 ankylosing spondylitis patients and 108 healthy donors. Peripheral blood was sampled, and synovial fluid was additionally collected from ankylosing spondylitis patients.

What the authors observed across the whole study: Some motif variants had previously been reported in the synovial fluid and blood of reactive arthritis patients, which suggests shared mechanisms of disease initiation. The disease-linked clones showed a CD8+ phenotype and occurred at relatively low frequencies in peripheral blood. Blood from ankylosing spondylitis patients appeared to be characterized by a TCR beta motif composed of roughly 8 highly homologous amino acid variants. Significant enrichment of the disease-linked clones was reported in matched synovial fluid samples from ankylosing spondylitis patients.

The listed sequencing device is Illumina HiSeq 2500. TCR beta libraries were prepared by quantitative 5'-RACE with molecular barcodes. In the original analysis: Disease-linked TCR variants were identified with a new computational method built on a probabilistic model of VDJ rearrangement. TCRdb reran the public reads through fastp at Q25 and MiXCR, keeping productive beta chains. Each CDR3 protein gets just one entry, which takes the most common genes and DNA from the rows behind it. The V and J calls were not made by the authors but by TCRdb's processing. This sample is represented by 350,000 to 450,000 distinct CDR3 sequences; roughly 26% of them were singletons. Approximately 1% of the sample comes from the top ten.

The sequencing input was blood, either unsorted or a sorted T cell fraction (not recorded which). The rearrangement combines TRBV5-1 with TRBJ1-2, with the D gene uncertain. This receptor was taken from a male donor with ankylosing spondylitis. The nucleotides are TGCGCCAGCAGCCCCACAAGGGCAGATTATGGCTACACCTTC. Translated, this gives CASSPTRADYGYTF.